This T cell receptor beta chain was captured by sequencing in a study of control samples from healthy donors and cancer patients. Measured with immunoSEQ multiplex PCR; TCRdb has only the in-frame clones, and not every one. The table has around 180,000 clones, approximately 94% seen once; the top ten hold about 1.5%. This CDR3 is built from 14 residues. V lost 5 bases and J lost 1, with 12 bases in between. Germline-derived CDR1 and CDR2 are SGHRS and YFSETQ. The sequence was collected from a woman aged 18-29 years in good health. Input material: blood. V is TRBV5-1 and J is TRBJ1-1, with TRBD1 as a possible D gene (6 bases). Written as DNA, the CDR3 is TGCGCCAGCAGGAACCCCAGGGGGAACACTGAAGCTTTCTTT. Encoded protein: CASRNPRGNTEAFF.